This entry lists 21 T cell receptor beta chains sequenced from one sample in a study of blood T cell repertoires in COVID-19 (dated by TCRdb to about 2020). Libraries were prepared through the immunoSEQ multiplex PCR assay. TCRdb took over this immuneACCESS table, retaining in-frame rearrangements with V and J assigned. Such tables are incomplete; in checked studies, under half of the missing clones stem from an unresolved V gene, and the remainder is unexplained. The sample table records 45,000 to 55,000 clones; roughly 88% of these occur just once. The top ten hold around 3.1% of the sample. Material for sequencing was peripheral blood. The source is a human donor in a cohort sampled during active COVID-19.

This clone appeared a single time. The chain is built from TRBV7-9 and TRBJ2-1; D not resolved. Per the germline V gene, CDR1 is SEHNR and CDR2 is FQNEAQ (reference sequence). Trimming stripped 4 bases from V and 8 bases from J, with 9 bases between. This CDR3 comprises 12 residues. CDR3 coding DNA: TGTGCCAGCAGCTGGGTTAGCCATGAGCAGTTCTTC. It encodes CASSWVSHEQFF.

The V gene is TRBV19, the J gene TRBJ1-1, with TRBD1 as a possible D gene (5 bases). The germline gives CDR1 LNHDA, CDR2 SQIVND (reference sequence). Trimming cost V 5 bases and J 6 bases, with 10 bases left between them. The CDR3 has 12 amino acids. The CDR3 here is CASSQGIAEAFF. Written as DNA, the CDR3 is TGTGCCAGTAGTCAGGGTATCGCTGAAGCTTTCTTT.

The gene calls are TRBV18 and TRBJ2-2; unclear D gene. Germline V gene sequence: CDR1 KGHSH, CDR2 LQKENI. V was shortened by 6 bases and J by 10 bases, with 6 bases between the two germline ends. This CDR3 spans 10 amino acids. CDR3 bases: TGTGCCAGCTCCGGTGTGGAGCTGTTTTTT. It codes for CASSGVELFF.

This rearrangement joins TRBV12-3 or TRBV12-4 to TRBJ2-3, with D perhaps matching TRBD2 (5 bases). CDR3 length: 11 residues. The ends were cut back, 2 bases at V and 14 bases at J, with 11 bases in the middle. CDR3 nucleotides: TGTGCCAGCAGTTTACGGGAAATTCGGTATTTT. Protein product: CASSLREIRYF.

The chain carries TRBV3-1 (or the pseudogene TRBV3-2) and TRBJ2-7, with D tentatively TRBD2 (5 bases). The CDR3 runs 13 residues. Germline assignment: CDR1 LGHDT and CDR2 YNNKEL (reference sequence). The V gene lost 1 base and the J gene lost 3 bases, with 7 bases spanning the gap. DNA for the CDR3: TGTGCCAGCAGCCAAGGAGGGAACTACGAGCAGTACTTC. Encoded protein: CASSQGGNYEQYF.

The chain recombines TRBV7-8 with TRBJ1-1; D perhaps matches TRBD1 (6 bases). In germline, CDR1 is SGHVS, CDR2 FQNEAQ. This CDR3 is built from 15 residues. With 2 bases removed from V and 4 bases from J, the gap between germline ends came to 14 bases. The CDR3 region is CASSLRQGRGTEAFF. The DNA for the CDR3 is TGTGCCAGCAGCTTACGTCAGGGGAGAGGCACTGAAGCTTTCTTT.

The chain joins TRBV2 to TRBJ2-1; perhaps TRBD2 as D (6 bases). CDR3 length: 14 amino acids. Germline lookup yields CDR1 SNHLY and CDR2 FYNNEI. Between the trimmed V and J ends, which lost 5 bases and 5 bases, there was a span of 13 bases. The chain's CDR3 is CASSSDGGNNEQFF. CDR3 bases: TGTGCCAGCAGTTCTGACGGAGGGAACAATGAGCAGTTCTTC.

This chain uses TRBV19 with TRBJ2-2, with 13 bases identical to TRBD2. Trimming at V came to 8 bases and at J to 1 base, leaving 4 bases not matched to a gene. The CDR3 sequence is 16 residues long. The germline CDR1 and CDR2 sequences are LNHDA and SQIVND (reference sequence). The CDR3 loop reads CASYRLAGGNTGELFF. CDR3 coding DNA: TGTGCCAGTTATAGACTAGCGGGAGGGAACACCGGGGAGCTGTTTTTT.

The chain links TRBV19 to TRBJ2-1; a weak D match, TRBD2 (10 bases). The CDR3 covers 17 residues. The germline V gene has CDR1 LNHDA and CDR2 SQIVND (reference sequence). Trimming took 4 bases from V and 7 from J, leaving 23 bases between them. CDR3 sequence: CASSREPTSGTGNEQFF. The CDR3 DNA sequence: TGTGCCAGTAGTAGGGAGCCCACTAGCGGGACAGGGAATGAGCAGTTCTTC.

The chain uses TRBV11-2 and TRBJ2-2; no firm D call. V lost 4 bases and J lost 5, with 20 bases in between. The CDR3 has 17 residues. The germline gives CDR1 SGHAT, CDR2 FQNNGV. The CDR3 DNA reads TGTGCCAGCAGCTCCCGGAAGTGGGCACCCACTACCGGGGAGCTGTTTTTT. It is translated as CASSSRKWAPTTGELFF.

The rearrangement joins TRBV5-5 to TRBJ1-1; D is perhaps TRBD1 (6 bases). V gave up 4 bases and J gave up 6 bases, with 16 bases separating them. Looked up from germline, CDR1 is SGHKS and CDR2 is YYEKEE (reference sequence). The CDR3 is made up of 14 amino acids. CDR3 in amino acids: CASSTSIQGPEAFF. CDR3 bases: TGTGCCAGCAGCACTTCGATCCAGGGGCCTGAAGCTTTCTTT.

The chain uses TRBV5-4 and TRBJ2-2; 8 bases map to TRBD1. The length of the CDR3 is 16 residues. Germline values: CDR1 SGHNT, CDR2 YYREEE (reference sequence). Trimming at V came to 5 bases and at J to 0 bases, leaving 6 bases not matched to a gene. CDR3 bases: TGTGCCAGCAGTCGGACAGGGATCGCGAACACCGGGGAGCTGTTTTTT. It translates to CASSRTGIANTGELFF. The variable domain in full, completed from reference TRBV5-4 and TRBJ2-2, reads ETGVTQSPTHLIKTRGQQVTLRCSSQSGHNTVSWYQQALGQGPQFIFQYYREEENGRGNFPPRFSGLQFPNYSSELNVNALELDDSALYLCASSRTGIANTGELFFGEGSRLTVL.

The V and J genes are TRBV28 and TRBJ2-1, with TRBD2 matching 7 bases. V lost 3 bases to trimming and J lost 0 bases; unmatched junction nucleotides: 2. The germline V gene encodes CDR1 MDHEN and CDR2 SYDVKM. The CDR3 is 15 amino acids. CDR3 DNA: TGTGCCAGCAGTTTCCGCGGGAGCTCCTACAATGAGCAGTTCTTC. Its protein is CASSFRGSSYNEQFF.

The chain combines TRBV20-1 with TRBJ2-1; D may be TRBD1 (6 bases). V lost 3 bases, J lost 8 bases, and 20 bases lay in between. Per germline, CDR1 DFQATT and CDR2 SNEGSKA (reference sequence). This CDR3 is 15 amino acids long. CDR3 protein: CSASGYRANNHEQFF. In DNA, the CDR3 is TGCAGTGCTAGTGGATACAGGGCCAATAACCATGAGCAGTTCTTC.

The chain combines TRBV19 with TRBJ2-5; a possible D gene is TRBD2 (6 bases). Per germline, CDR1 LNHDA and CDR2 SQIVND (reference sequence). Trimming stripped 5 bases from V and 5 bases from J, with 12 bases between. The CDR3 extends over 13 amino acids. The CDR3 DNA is TGTGCCAGTAGTCCGACTAGTGTCGAGACCCAGTACTTC. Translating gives CASSPTSVETQYF.

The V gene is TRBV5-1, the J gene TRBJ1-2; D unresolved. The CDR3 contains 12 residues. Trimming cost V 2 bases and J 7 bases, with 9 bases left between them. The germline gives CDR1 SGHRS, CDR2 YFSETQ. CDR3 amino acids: CASSLGVSGYTF. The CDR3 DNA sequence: TGCGCCAGCAGCTTAGGAGTTTCTGGCTACACCTTC.

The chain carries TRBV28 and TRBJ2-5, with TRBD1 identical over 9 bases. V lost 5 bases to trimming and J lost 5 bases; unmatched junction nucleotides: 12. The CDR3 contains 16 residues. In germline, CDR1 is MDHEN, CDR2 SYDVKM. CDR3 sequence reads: CASSVRDRVIGETQYF. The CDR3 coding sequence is TGTGCCAGCAGTGTCCGGGACAGGGTGATTGGGGAGACCCAGTACTTC.

The chain's CDR3 is CASSLDRPNYGYTF. The CDR3 nucleotides are TGCGCCAGCAGCTTGGACAGACCTAACTATGGCTACACCTTC. The gene calls are TRBV5-1 and TRBJ1-2; the D is unclear. The CDR3 runs 14 residues. Germline lookup yields CDR1 SGHRS and CDR2 YFSETQ. The germline V and J ends were trimmed by 0 bases and 0 bases, with 6 bases remaining between them. Based on the CDR3 plus reference TRBV5-1 and TRBJ1-2, the full variable domain is KAGVTQTPRYLIKTRGQQVTLSCSPISGHRSVSWYQQTPGQGLQFLFEYFSETQRNKGNFPGRFSGRQFSNSRSEMNVSTLELGDSALYLCASSLDRPNYGYTFGSGTRLTVV.

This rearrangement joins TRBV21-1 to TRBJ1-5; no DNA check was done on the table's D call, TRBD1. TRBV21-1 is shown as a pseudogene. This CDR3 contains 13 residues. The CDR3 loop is CASTLTGRQPQHF. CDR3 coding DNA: TGTGCCAGCACCCTGACAGGGAGGCAGCCCCAGCATTTT.

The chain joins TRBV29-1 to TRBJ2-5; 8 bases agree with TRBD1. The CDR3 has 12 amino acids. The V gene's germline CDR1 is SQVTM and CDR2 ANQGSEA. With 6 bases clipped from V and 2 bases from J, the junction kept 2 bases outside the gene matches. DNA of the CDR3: TGCAGCGTGGGGACAGGACAAGAGACCCAGTACTTC. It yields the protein CSVGTGQETQYF.

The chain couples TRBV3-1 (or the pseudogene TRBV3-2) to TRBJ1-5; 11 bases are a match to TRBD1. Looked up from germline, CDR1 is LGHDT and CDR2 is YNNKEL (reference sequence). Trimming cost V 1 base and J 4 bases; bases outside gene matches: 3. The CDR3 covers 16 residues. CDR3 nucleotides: TGTGCCAGCAGCCAAGGGACAGGGGGCGCAAATCAGCCCCAGCATTTT. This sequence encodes CASSQGTGGANQPQHF.